The clone carrying this TCR beta chain has more than one count but fewer than ten. The sample originates from a study of T cell responses to AZD1222 COVID-19 vaccine. The CDR3 consists of 13 residues. Germline V CDR1 and CDR2: MNHEY, SVGAGI. V was pared by 11 bases and J by 10 bases, with 9 bases of the junction left unmatched. Profiling relied on immunoSEQ multiplex PCR, and the TCRdb table lists in-frame clones only, not all of them. The repertoire holds about 150,000 clones, with about 87% as singletons. The sequencing used peripheral blood, collected 28 days after the second AZD1222 dose. This receptor was taken from an adult who received the AZD1222 COVID-19 vaccine. The chain uses TRBV6-5 and TRBJ1-6, with 9 positions matching TRBD1. DNA for the CDR3: TGTGCCGGTGCCCGGGACAGGGTGTCACCCCTCCACTTT. Translation gives CAGARDRVSPLHF.